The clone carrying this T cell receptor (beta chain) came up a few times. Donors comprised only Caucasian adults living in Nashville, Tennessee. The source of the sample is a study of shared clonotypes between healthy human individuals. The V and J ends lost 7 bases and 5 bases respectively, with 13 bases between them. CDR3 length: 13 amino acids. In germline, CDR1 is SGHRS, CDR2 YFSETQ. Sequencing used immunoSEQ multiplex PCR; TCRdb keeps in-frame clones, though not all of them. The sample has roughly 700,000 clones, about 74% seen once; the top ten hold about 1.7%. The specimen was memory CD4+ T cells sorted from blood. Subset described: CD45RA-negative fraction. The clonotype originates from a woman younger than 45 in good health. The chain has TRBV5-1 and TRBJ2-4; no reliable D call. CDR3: CASARVDENIQYF. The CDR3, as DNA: TGCGCCAGCGCCCGGGTAGATGAAAACATTCAGTACTTC. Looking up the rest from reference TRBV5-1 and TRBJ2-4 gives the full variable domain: KAGVTQTPRYLIKTRGQQVTLSCSPISGHRSVSWYQQTPGQGLQFLFEYFSETQRNKGNFPGRFSGRQFSNSRSEMNVSTLELGDSALYLCASARVDENIQYFGAGTRLSVL.